The subject of this entry is one TCR beta chain. These data come from a study of blood T cell repertoires in COVID-19. Overall study: There were acute and convalescent COVID-19 samples, and they came from the United States, Italy and Spain. From T cells, B-cell-depleted T cells, or PBMCs came the material, which was cDNA or gDNA.

The CDR3 has 14 residues. Germline CDR1 is LNHDA and CDR2 is SQIVND (reference sequence). V lost 4 bases and J 6 bases, leaving 12 bases between the germline ends. Source study methods: Nucleated cell number was recorded as an estimate derived from reference gene primer amplification. Profiling relied on immunoSEQ multiplex PCR, and the TCRdb table lists in-frame clones only, not all of them. V, J and clone size reflect that table, while D and trimming were determined from the DNA. The sample records 110,000 or so clones, 81% being singletons. The chain combines TRBV19 with TRBJ2-2; no clear D gene. The clonotype originates from a man over 45 with acute or convalescent COVID-19. Sequenced material: peripheral blood. The CDR3 bases are TGTGCCAGTAGTACAGGTCCCCAACCCGGGGAGCTGTTTTTT. Translated, it gives CASSTGPQPGELFF.